The clone carrying this T cell receptor beta chain was recorded many times. Antigen: not known. CDR3 of TCR beta was amplified from genomic DNA via a two-round multiplex PCR. Individual primers that were specific to each TRBV and TRBJ gene served in first-round PCR. TCRdb independently ran MiXCR on the multiplex PCR reads; one entry per CDR3 protein. Here the sample spans roughly 32,000 distinct CDR3 sequences, 35% to 45% being singletons. These data come from a study of prognosis after radiotherapy for stage I lung cancer. Study at large: Considered medically inoperable were all of the patients with non-small cell lung cancer. Following radiotherapy, a few patients went on to present distant metastases at a median of 7 months, and about 14 exhibited no significant progression. Findings of the study overall: Differences in TRBV and TRBJ gene usage were reportedly observed between patients with and without metastases.

This CDR3 contains 17 residues. Germline CDR1 and CDR2: MDHEN and SYDVKM. V lost 6 bases and J lost 4, with 19 bases in between. The sequence was obtained from a donor of 50 years or more with non-small cell lung cancer. This specimen consisted of PBMCs, obtained before or after stereotactic body radiation therapy (not recorded which). The chain joins TRBV28 to TRBJ1-6; tentative D call: TRBD1 (5 bases). The CDR3 DNA reads as TGTGCCAGCAGGACGACAGAGGGAACGGGGTATAATTCACCCCTCCACTTT. Protein product: CASRTTEGTGYNSPLHF.